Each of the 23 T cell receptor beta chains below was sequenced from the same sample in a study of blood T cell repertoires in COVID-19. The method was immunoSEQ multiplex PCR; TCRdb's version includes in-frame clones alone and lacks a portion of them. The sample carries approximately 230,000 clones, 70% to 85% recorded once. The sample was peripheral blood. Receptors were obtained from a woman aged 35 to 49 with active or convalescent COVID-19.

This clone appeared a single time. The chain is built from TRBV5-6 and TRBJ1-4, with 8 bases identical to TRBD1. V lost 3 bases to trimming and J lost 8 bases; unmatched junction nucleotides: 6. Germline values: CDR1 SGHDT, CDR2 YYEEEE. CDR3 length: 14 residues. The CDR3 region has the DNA TGTGCCAGCAGCTCCCCGGGACAGGCCGAAAAACTGTTTTTT. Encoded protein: CASSSPGQAEKLFF.

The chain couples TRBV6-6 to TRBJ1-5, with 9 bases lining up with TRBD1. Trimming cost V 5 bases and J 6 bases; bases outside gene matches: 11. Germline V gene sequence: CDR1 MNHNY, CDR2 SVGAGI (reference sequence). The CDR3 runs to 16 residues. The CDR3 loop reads CASSPDRQGGVQPQHF. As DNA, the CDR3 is TGTGCCAGCAGTCCCGATCGACAGGGGGGGGTTCAGCCCCAGCATTTT.

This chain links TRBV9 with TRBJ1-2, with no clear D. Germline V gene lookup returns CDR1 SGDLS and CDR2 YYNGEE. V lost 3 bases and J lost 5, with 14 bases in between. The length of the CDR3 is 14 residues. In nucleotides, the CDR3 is TGTGCCAGCAGCGGAGAGATAGCGGGGTATGGCTACACCTTC. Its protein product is CASSGEIAGYGYTF.

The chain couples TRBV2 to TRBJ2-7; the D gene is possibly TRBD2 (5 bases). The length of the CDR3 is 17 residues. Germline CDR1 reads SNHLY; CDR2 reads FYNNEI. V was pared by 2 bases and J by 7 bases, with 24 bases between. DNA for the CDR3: TGTGCCAGCAGTGAATTGGGCGCGGGCCAGGTTATAGAAGAGCAGTACTTC. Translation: CASSELGAGQVIEEQYF. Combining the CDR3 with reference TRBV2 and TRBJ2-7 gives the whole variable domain EPEVTQTPSHQVTQMGQEVILRCVPISNHLYFYWYRQILGQKVEFLVSFYNNEISEKSEIFDDQFSVERPDGSNFTLKIRSTKLEDSAMYFCASSELGAGQVIEEQYFGPGTRLTVT.

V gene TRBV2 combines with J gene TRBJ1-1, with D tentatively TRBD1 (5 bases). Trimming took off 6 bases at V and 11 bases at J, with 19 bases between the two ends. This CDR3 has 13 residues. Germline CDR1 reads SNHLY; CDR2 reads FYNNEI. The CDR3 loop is CASRVKPTGGAFF. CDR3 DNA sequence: TGTGCCAGCAGGGTGAAACCGACTGGGGGGGCTTTCTTT. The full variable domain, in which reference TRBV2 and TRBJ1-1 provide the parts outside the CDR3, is EPEVTQTPSHQVTQMGQEVILRCVPISNHLYFYWYRQILGQKVEFLVSFYNNEISEKSEIFDDQFSVERPDGSNFTLKIRSTKLEDSAMYFCASRVKPTGGAFFGQGTRLTVV.

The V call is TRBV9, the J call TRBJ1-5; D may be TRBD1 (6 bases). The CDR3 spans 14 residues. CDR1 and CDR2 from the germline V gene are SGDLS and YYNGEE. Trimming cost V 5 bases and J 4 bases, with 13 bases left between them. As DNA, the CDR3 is TGTGCCAGCAGTCGGGGGGCGTCGAATCAGCCCCAGCATTTT. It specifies CASSRGASNQPQHF.

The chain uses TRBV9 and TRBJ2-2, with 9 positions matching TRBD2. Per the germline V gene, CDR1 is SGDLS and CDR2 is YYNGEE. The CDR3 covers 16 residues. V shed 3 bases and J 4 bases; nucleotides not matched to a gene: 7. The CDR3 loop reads CASSGPRGGSTGELFF. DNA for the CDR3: TGTGCCAGCAGCGGTCCGCGGGGGGGTTCCACCGGGGAGCTGTTTTTT.

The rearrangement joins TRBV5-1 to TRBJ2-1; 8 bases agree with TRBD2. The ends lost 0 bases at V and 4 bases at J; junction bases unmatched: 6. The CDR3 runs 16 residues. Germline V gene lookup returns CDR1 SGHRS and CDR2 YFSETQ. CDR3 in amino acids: CASSLAGLAAYNEQFF. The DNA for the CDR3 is TGCGCCAGCAGCTTGGCCGGACTAGCCGCATACAATGAGCAGTTCTTC.

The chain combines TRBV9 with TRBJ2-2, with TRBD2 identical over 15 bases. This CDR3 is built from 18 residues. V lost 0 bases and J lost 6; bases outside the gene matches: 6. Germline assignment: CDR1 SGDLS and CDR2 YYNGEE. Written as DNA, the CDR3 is TGTGCCAGCAGCGTAGGGACTAGCGGGGGGGCGCTCGCCGGGGAGCTGTTTTTT. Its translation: CASSVGTSGGALAGELFF.

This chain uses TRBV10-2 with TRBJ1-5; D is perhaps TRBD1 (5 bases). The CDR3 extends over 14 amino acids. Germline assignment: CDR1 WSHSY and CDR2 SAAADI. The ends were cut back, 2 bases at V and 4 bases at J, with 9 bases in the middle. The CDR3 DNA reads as TGCGCCAGCAGTGAGGGACATCCGAATCAGCCCCAGCATTTT. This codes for CASSEGHPNQPQHF.

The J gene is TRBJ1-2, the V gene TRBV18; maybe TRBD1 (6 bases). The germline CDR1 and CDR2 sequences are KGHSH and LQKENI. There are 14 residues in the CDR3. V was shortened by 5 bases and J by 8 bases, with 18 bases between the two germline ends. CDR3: CASSTSDRTRGYTF. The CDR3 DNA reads TGTGCCAGCTCAACGTCCGACAGGACCCGAGGCTACACCTTC.

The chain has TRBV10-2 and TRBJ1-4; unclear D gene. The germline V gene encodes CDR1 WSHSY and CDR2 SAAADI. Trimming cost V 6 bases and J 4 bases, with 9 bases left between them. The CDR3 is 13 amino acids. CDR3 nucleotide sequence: TGCGCCAGCAGCGGCCGGGATAATGAAAAACTGTTTTTT. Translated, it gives CASSGRDNEKLFF.

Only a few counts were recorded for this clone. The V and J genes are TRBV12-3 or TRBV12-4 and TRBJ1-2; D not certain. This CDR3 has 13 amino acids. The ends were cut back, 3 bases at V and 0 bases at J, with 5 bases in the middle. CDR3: CASSFRANYGYTF. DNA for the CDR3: TGTGCCAGCAGTTTCCGGGCTAACTATGGCTACACCTTC.

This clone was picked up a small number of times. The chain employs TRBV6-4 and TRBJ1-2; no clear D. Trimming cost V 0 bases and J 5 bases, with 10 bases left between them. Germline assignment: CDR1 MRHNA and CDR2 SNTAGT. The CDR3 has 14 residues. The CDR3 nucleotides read TGTGCCAGCAGTGACTCGGAGTCGGGTTATGGCTACACCTTC. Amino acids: CASSDSESGYGYTF.

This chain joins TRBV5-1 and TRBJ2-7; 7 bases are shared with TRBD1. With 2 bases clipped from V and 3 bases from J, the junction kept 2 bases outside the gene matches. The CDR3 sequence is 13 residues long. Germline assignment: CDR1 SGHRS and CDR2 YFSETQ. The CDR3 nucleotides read TGCGCCAGCAGCTTTGGGACAGACTACGAGCAGTACGTC. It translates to CASSFGTDYEQYV.

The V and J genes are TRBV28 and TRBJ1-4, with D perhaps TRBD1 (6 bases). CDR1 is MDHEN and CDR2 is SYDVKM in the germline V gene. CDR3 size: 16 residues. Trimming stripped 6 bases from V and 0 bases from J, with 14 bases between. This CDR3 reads CASRQGLSATNEKLFF. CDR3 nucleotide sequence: TGTGCCAGCAGGCAGGGGCTAAGTGCAACTAATGAAAAACTGTTTTTT.

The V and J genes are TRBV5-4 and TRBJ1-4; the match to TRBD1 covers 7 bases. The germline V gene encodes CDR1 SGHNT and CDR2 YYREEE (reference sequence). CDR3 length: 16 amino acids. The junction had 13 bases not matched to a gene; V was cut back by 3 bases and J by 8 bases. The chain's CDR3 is CASSSRDEGAGEKLFF. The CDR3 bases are TGTGCCAGCAGCTCACGCGACGAGGGGGCTGGGGAAAAACTGTTTTTT. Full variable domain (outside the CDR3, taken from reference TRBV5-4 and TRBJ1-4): ETGVTQSPTHLIKTRGQQVTLRCSSQSGHNTVSWYQQALGQGPQFIFQYYREEENGRGNFPPRFSGLQFPNYSSELNVNALELDDSALYLCASSSRDEGAGEKLFFGSGTQLSVL.

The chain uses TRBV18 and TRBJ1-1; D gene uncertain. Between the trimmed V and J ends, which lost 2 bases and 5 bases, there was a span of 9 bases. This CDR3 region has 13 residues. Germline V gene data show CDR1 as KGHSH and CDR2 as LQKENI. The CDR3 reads CASSPGLGTEAFF. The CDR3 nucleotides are TGTGCCAGCTCACCAGGACTAGGGACTGAAGCTTTCTTT.

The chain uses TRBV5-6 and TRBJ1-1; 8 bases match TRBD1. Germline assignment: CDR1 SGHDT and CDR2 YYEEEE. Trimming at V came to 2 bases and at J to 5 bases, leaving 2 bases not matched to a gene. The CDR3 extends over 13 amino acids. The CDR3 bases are TGTGCCAGCAGCTTAACAGGGGGGACTGAAGCTTTCTTT. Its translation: CASSLTGGTEAFF.

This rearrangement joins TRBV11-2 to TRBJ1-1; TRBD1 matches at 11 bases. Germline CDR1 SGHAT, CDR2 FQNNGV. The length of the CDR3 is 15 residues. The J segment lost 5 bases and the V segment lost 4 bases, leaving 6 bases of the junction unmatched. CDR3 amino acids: CASSYGTGGWTEAFF. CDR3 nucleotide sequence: TGTGCCAGCAGCTACGGGACAGGGGGTTGGACTGAAGCTTTCTTT.

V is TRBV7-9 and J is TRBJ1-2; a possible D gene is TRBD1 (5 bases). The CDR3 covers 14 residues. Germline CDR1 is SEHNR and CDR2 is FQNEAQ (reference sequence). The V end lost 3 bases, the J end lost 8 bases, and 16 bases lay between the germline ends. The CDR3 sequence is CASSFSREGEGYTF. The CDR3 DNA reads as TGTGCCAGCAGCTTTTCCAGGGAAGGAGAAGGCTACACCTTC.

Here the CDR3 reads CASSKVRDSYEQYV. CDR3 nucleotides: TGTGCCAGCAGCAAAGTTCGGGACTCCTACGAGCAGTACGTC. The chain combines TRBV21-1 with TRBJ2-7; the DNA was not compared with TRBD2, the D call given in the table. TRBV21-1 is reported as a pseudogene. The CDR3 totals 14 residues.

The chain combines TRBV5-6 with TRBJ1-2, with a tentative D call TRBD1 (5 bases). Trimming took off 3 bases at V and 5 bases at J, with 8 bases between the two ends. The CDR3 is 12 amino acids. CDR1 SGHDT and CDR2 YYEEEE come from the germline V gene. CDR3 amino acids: CASSSGGYGYTF. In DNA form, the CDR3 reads TGTGCCAGCAGCTCCGGGGGGTATGGCTACACCTTC.